The rows below give T cell receptor beta chains drawn from one sample of a study of blood T cell repertoires in COVID-19. Using immunoSEQ multiplex PCR, the repertoire was profiled, and TCRdb retains in-frame clones only, with some absent. In the table there are around 220,000 clones, more than 75% of which are singletons. The sequencing input was peripheral blood. These receptors all stem from a woman of 80 years or more with COVID-19, enrolled during active disease. Both conserved end residues are part of each CDR3. The order of the fields is J gene, V gene, clone size, CDR3 protein. For some rows the clone size is stated as once, few or many, or as a class when expanded; others skip it.

J: TRBJ2-5
V: TRBV10-1
size: .
CDR3: CASSELAGGEETQYF

J: TRBJ1-4
V: TRBV3-1/TRBV3-2
size: .
CDR3: CASSRSRDRVDGEKLFF

J: TRBJ1-1
V: TRBV5-5
size: few
CDR3: CASSLGTGWEAFF

J: TRBJ2-7
V: TRBV7-9
size: .
CDR3: CASSQPSTGAYEQYF

J: TRBJ1-1
V: TRBV4-1
size: .
CDR3: CASSYGQGENTEAFF

J: TRBJ2-7
V: TRBV12-3/TRBV12-4
size: .
CDR3: CASSRQGGEQYF

J: TRBJ1-4
V: TRBV30
size: .
CDR3: CAWSSTGMGAEKLFF

J: TRBJ1-5
V: TRBV7-2
size: .
CDR3: CASSLRQGAQPQHF

J: TRBJ1-5
V: TRBV7-2
size: .
CDR3: CASSLVGGRDNQPQHF

J: TRBJ2-7
V: TRBV30
size: .
CDR3: CAWSVSGTGIYEQYF

J: TRBJ1-4
V: TRBV14
size: .
CDR3: CASSPDRGEKLFF

J: TRBJ2-7
V: TRBV10-2
size: .
CDR3: CASQDRGPYEQYF

J: TRBJ1-4
V: TRBV7-2
size: .
CDR3: CASSVGQGNEKLFF

J: TRBJ2-2
V: TRBV4-1
size: .
CDR3: CASSQALIGQHGGELFF

J: TRBJ1-1
V: TRBV18
size: .
CDR3: CASSPTLGSGTEAFF

J: TRBJ2-2
V: TRBV30
size: .
CDR3: CAWRPRTSGGNTGELFF

J: TRBJ1-2
V: TRBV6-5
size: .
CDR3: CASSVWDRGIYGYTF

J: TRBJ1-1
V: TRBV27
size: .
CDR3: CASSGQGGGTEAFF

J: TRBJ2-4
V: TRBV5-1
size: .
CDR3: CASRAGLASTNIQYF

J: TRBJ1-2
V: TRBV10-1
size: .
CDR3: CASSESGTGGYTF

J: TRBJ1-1
V: TRBV5-5
size: few
CDR3: CASSRLGLEAFF

J: TRBJ1-1
V: TRBV5-1
size: .
CDR3: CASSLETGVTEAFF

J: TRBJ1-4
V: TRBV5-5
size: .
CDR3: CASSPLPGGEKLFF

J: TRBJ1-1
V: TRBV7-8
size: .
CDR3: CASSWWTGSEAFF

J: TRBJ2-2
V: TRBV5-1
size: .
CDR3: CASSFISGGRTGELFF

J: TRBJ2-7
V: TRBV28
size: .
CDR3: CASSSLAGGYYEQYF

J: TRBJ2-5
V: TRBV5-6
size: .
CDR3: CASSSKRLGARGETQYF

J: TRBJ2-5
V: TRBV18
size: .
CDR3: CASSPRRQGQETQYF

J: TRBJ1-1
V: TRBV7-9
size: .
CDR3: CASSSPVEAFF

J: TRBJ2-1
V: TRBV18
size: .
CDR3: CASSPSQSSYNEQFF

J: TRBJ2-5
V: TRBV5-1
size: .
CDR3: CASSLTDRKETQYF

J: TRBJ2-6
V: TRBV7-9
size: .
CDR3: CASSPGGSSGANVLTF

J: TRBJ2-5
V: TRBV7-2
size: .
CDR3: CASSPGLLTETQYF

J: TRBJ1-1
V: TRBV29-1
size: .
CDR3: CSAKDPGTEAFF

J: TRBJ1-5
V: TRBV29-1
size: .
CDR3: CSASNRGDQPQHF

J: TRBJ2-1
V: TRBV30
size: .
CDR3: CAWGWRAGNEQFF

J: TRBJ1-2
V: TRBV27
size: .
CDR3: CASSSTGIGYYGYTF

J: TRBJ2-1
V: TRBV11-3
size: .
CDR3: CASSLRLSAVDEQFF

J: TRBJ1-2
V: TRBV13
size: .
CDR3: CASSSTGAVGYTF

J: TRBJ1-5
V: TRBV9
size: .
CDR3: CASSAGGWQPQHF

J: TRBJ1-5
V: TRBV19
size: .
CDR3: CASSSSINQPQHF

J: TRBJ2-7
V: TRBV27
size: .
CDR3: CASSRDRVSYEQYF

J: TRBJ1-4
V: TRBV9
size: .
CDR3: CASSVVGATNEKLFF

J: TRBJ1-4
V: TRBV3-1/TRBV3-2
size: once
CDR3: CASSRGGDEKLFF

J: TRBJ2-1
V: TRBV5-5
size: few
CDR3: CASSLVATWGGYNEQFF

J: TRBJ2-3
V: TRBV1
size: .
CDR3: CTSSQEGLNTDTQYF

J: TRBJ2-5
V: TRBV6-5
size: .
CDR3: CASRSSSGETQYF

J: TRBJ1-1
V: TRBV11-2
size: .
CDR3: CASSLDGDRGAEAFF

J: TRBJ2-1
V: TRBV18
size: few
CDR3: CASSPRRDAQFF

J: TRBJ2-5
V: TRBV6-5
size: .
CDR3: CASRAQGIQQTQYF

J: TRBJ2-1
V: TRBV15
size: once
CDR3: CATSRERRNEQFF

J: TRBJ1-1
V: TRBV29-1
size: .
CDR3: CSVGLGGTEAFF

J: TRBJ2-3
V: TRBV11-2
size: .
CDR3: CASSLGLTDTQYF

J: TRBJ2-3
V: TRBV7-3
size: .
CDR3: CASSPHPTGSTDTQYF

J: TRBJ2-7
V: TRBV11-2
size: .
CDR3: CASSKRTGGPYEQYF

J: TRBJ1-1
V: TRBV30
size: few
CDR3: CAWSSSGGQVFF

J: TRBJ2-1
V: TRBV5-1
size: once
CDR3: CASSLIGQRNEQFF

J: TRBJ2-5
V: TRBV5-1
size: .
CDR3: CASTPQGEPQETQYF

J: TRBJ1-6
V: TRBV5-1
size: .
CDR3: CASSGEGTGNKYNSPLHF